This T cell receptor (beta chain) derives from a study of blood T cell repertoires in COVID-19. Study in general: The cDNA or gDNA used as material had been derived from T cells, B-cell-depleted T cells, or PBMCs.

The Seattle patients, enrolled during active infection, were followed longitudinally. With V trimmed by 3 bases and J by 6 bases, 7 bases remained unmatched. CDR1 and CDR2 from the germline V gene are SGDLS and YYNGEE. The CDR3 contains 15 residues. Profiling relied on immunoSEQ multiplex PCR, and the TCRdb table lists in-frame clones only, not all of them. The data show about 190,000 clones, with roughly 82% seen just once and approximately 8% held by the top ten. The sample comprised peripheral blood. The V call is TRBV9, the J call TRBJ2-1, with TRBD2 matching 9 bases. The TCR sequence derives from a woman in her sixties or seventies with COVID-19, enrolled during active disease. The CDR3 spells CASSDRGLALNEQFF. The CDR3 region has the DNA TGTGCCAGCAGCGATCGGGGACTAGCCCTCAATGAGCAGTTCTTC.